These T cell receptor beta chains were read from a single sample in a study of breast tumors, draining lymph nodes, adjacent tissues. Via MiXCR, TCRdb re-called the multiplex PCR reads, giving one row per CDR3 protein. Among approximately 100,000 distinct CDR3 sequences, about 20% were seen once, and the ten largest hold 1% to 1.5%. Sequencing used axillary lymph node tissue. The receptors here all came from a female donor with breast cancer. Some clones in this sample may be carry-over from other donors' samples. Both conserved end residues are part of each CDR3. D genes are given only for firm matches. Size is stated for part of the rows, as once, few or many counts, or as a class when the clone is expanded.

V	size	J	D	CDR3	DNA
TRBV20-1	many	TRBJ1-3	.	CSARGAGIVNTIYF	TGCAGTGCTAGAGGAGCAGGAATTGTAAACACCATATATTTT
TRBV19	many	TRBJ2-3	TRBD2	CASRVAGGTTDTQYF	TGTGCCAGTAGGGTAGCGGGAGGAACCACAGATACGCAGTATTTT
TRBV14	few	TRBJ2-4	.	CASSHRLAKNIQYF	TGTGCCAGCAGTCACAGGCTAGCCAAAAACATTCAGTACTTC
TRBV4-1	few	TRBJ1-6	.	CASSQGVWSPLHF	TGCGCCAGCAGCCAAGGAGTTTGGTCACCCCTCCACTTT
TRBV2	.	TRBJ1-4	.	CASTRGAATNEKLFF	TGTGCCAGCACCCGAGGGGCAGCAACTAATGAAAAACTGTTTTTT
TRBV7-6	many	TRBJ2-5	.	CASSLGWARGQETQYF	TGTGCCAGCAGCTTAGGTTGGGCCAGGGGCCAAGAGACCCAGTACTTC
TRBV7-8	many	TRBJ2-1	.	CASSLLTTNNEQFF	TGTGCCAGCAGCTTACTCACCACAAACAATGAGCAGTTCTTC
TRBV2	many	TRBJ1-3	.	CASSALRGQGNTIYF	TGTGCCAGCAGCGCCCTCCGAGGACAGGGAAACACCATATATTTT
TRBV9	.	TRBJ1-1	.	CASSVGQGSTEAFF	TGTGCCAGCAGCGTAGGGCAGGGGAGCACTGAAGCTTTCTTT
TRBV28	.	TRBJ2-5	.	CASSLWAGVKQVTQYF	TGTGCCAGCAGTTTATGGGCAGGGGTAAAGCAAGTGACCCAGTACTTC
TRBV4-1	many	TRBJ2-1	.	CASSQGFNGANNEQFF	TGCGCCAGCAGCCAAGGTTTTAACGGGGCCAACAATGAGCAGTTCTTC
TRBV20-1	many	TRBJ2-5	.	CSAQVTGVRETQYF	TGCAGTGCCCAGGTGACGGGGGTACGGGAGACCCAGTACTTC
TRBV27	few	TRBJ2-3	.	CASSLYSARTDTQYF	TGTGCCAGCAGTTTATATTCAGCCCGCACAGATACGCAGTATTTT
TRBV5-1	few	TRBJ2-6	.	CASSPPGALGANVLTF	TGCGCCAGCAGCCCGCCGGGGGCCCTCGGGGCCAACGTCCTGACTTTC
TRBV20-1	many	TRBJ1-5	.	CSARSRGVLEPQHF	TGCAGTGCTAGAAGCCGAGGGGTCCTGGAGCCCCAGCATTTT
TRBV5-5	many	TRBJ2-1	TRBD1	CASSGTGTGYNEQFF	TGTGCCAGCAGCGGGACCGGGACAGGATACAATGAGCAGTTCTTC
TRBV4-2	many	TRBJ2-7	TRBD1	CASSQRTGTYEQYF	TGTGCCAGCAGCCAAAGGACAGGAACCTACGAGCAGTACTTC
TRBV5-6	many	TRBJ2-7	TRBD1	CASSLKRQGIIYEQYF	TGTGCCAGCAGCCTTAAACGACAGGGTATAATCTACGAGCAGTACTTC